The present T cell receptor (beta chain) was sequenced within a study of sequential checkpoint blockade in melanoma. The table came from immunoSEQ multiplex PCR; TCRdb's copy has only in-frame clones and leaves some out. The sample yields fewer than 25,000 clones, approximately 79% seen once. Treatment described: randomized to nivolumab then ipilimumab (arm A) or the reverse (arm B). Patients had received no earlier DNA-damaging chemotherapy. The CDR3 consists of 13 residues. Germline trimming cut 5 bases from V and 7 bases from J; bases unmatched to any gene: 9. Germline CDR1 and CDR2: SGHDT and YYEEEE.

Specimen: CD8+ T cells sorted from blood (inferred from file names), collected from a patient given nivolumab and ipilimumab in sequence. This TCR came from a human donor with melanoma. This rearrangement joins TRBV5-6 to TRBJ2-7; TRBD2 matches at 7 bases. The DNA of the CDR3 is TGTGCCAGCAGGGCCGGGGGAGGGGTTGAGCAGTACTTC. It yields the protein CASRAGGGVEQYF.